This passage covers 5 T cell receptor beta chains from one sample sequenced in a study of beta chain features in type 1 diabetes. The entirety of the isolated RNA underwent reverse transcription, so expressed TCRB transcripts were sequenced. Some clones are missing from TCRdb's copy, which holds only in-frame ones; the method was immunoSEQ multiplex PCR. The sample shows 860,000 or so clones, roughly 15% of them seen only once. Sequenced material: naive CD4+ T cells from blood. The receptors shown here come from a woman between 18 and 30 years old in good health.

This clone was seen ten or more times. The CDR3 sequence: CASSQGGLAKNIQYF. CDR3 sequence (DNA): TGTGCCAGCAGCCAAGGTGGACTAGCCAAAAACATTCAGTACTTC. J is TRBJ2-4 and V is TRBV13, with a weak D call TRBD2 (5 bases). CDR1 PRHDT and CDR2 FYEKMQ come from the germline V gene (reference sequence). V lost 5 bases to trimming and J lost 0 bases, with 11 bases between them. The CDR3 runs to 15 residues.

The V call is TRBV10-3, the J call TRBJ1-2; D possibly corresponds to TRBD1 (6 bases). This CDR3 contains 13 residues. The germline V gene has CDR1 ENHRY and CDR2 SYGVKD. The germline V and J ends were trimmed by 6 bases and 3 bases, with 11 bases remaining between them. CDR3 loop: CAISSDSYYGYTF. DNA of the CDR3: TGTGCCATCAGCTCGGACAGCTACTATGGCTACACCTTC.

The CDR3, as DNA: TGTGCCAGCAGTTTCCGGCGGGAGGGACAAGAGACCCAGTACTTC. Protein product: CASSFRREGQETQYF. V and J are TRBV28 and TRBJ2-5; 9 nucleotides match TRBD2. This CDR3 region has 15 residues. With 3 bases clipped from V and 2 bases from J, the junction kept 4 bases outside the gene matches. The V gene's germline CDR1 is MDHEN and CDR2 SYDVKM.

The gene calls are TRBV6-1 and TRBJ2-1; 11 nucleotides line up with TRBD2. Germline CDR1 MNHNS, CDR2 SASEGT. This CDR3 has 15 residues. The V gene end was trimmed by 4 bases and the J gene end by 7 bases; junction bases not matched to a gene: 6. CDR3 nucleotide sequence: TGTGCCAGCAGTGTTAGGCTAGCGGGAGGTAATGAGCAGTTCTTC. This sequence encodes CASSVRLAGGNEQFF.

The V call is TRBV5-6, the J call TRBJ1-1; maybe TRBD1 (5 bases). The CDR3 has 14 residues. Germline lookup yields CDR1 SGHDT and CDR2 YYEEEE. Trimming stripped 1 base from V and 0 bases from J, with 7 bases between. CDR3 coding DNA: TGTGCCAGCAGCTTGACAGGATTGAACACTGAAGCTTTCTTT. Amino acids: CASSLTGLNTEAFF. The full variable domain, its missing parts supplied by reference TRBV5-6 and TRBJ1-1, is DAGVTQSPTHLIKTRGQQVTLRCSPKSGHDTVSWYQQALGQGPQFIFQYYEEEERQRGNFPDRFSGHQFPNYSSELNVNALLLGDSALYLCASSLTGLNTEAFFGQGTRLTVV.